This T cell receptor beta chain emerged from a study of control samples from healthy donors and cancer patients. Germline assignment: CDR1 LNHNV and CDR2 YYDKDF (reference sequence). CDR3 size: 12 residues. V lost 5 bases and J lost 5, with 8 bases in between. The protocol was immunoSEQ multiplex PCR, while the TCRdb copy is restricted to in-frame clones and leaves out a portion. The repertoire holds about 160,000 clones, with roughly 90% as singletons. This TCR derives from a man aged 30-40 years in good health. The gene calls are TRBV15 and TRBJ2-3; D unresolved. The specimen sequenced was blood. The CDR3 nucleotides are TGTGCCACCAGCGGAACAAGAGATACGCAGTATTTT. This gives the protein CATSGTRDTQYF.